This entry concerns a single TCR beta chain. The antigen remains unidentified. This record belongs to a study of cytomegalovirus exposure and HLA in healthy donors. Study results and caveats: Both high specificity and high sensitivity reportedly marked the classifier's diagnosis of cytomegalovirus status. TCR beta chains numbering roughly 150 were designated cytomegalovirus-associated.

This CDR3 contains 14 residues. Germline V gives CDR1 LGHNA, CDR2 YSLEER. V gave up 3 bases and J gave up 7 bases; unmatched junction bases: 6. Primers for the PCR totalled 60 Vbeta and 13 Jbeta. Generated by immunoSEQ multiplex PCR, the TCRdb table keeps only in-frame clones and is missing some. The sample holds about 130,000 clones; 65% to 85% are singletons and the top ten take 1.2%. The receptor was derived from a man aged 50 to 59 in good health and CMV-seronegative. V is TRBV4-3 and J is TRBJ2-1, with TRBD1 matching 7 bases. Sequencing used PBMCs. This CDR3 reads CASSQTNRGNEQFF. In DNA form, the CDR3 reads TGCGCCAGCAGCCAGACTAACAGGGGTAATGAGCAGTTCTTC.